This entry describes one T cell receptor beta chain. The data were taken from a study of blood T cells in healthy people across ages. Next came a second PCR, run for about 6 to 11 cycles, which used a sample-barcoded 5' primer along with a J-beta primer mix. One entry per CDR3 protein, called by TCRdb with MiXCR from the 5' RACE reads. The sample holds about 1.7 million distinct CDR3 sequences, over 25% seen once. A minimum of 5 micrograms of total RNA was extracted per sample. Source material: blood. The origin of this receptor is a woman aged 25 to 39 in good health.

The CDR3 loop is CASSCGGRDTQYF. CDR3 bases: TGTGCCAGCTCATGCGGGGGACGGGATACGCAGTATTTT. V and J are TRBV18 and TRBJ2-3, with 7 bases lining up with TRBD2. CDR1 KGHSH and CDR2 LQKENI come from the germline V gene. The CDR3 extends over 13 amino acids. Trimming cost V 5 bases and J 6 bases; bases outside gene matches: 5. The full variable domain, completed using reference TRBV18 and TRBJ2-3, is NAGVMQNPRHLVRRRGQEARLRCSPMKGHSHVYWYRQLPEEGLKFMVYLQKENIIDESGMPKERFSAEFPKEGPSILRIQQVVRGDSAAYFCASSCGGRDTQYFGPGTRLTVL.